This T cell receptor beta chain was obtained from a study of PD-L1 blockade in urothelial cancer. About the research overall: Twenty-five of 29 patients were males with bladder-origin urothelial cancer. Blood was tested 3 weeks (second dose) and 6 weeks into treatment. A median roughly 150,000 T cells were found in blood samples. Study outcomes and limitations: The study found that durable-benefit patients expanded tumor-associated blood clones more at 3 weeks.

The time point is: pretreatment peripheral blood. Assay used: immunoSEQ multiplex PCR; TCRdb lists only in-frame clones, some missing. The data contain about 49,000 clones, 79% of them singletons. CDR3 size: 20 residues. V lost 3 bases, J lost 1 base, and 15 bases stayed unmatched. CDR1 MDHEN and CDR2 SYDVKM come from the germline V gene. Comments on this clone: The target antigen is unknown.

Sequencing was performed on PBMCs, taken around atezolizumab (anti-PD-L1) treatment. The J gene is TRBJ2-3, the V gene TRBV28, with 11 bases matching TRBD2. The TCR originated in a man aged 65-85 years with urothelial cancer. As DNA, the CDR3 is TGTGCCAGCAGTTTTCTAGCCGGGACTAGCGGTCCACAGGGCACAGATACGCAGTATTTT. Its protein product is CASSFLAGTSGPQGTDTQYF.